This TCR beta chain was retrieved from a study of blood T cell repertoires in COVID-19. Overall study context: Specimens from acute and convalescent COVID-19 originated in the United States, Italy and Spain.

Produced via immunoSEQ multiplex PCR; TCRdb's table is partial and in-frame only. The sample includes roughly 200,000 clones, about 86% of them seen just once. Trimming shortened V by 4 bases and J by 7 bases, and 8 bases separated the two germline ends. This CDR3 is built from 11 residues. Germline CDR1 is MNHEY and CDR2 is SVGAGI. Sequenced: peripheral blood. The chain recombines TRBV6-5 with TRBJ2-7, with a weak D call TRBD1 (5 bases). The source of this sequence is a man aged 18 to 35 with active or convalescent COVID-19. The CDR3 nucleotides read TGTGCCAGCAGTTTAGGGGATGAGCAGTACTTC. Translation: CASSLGDEQYF.